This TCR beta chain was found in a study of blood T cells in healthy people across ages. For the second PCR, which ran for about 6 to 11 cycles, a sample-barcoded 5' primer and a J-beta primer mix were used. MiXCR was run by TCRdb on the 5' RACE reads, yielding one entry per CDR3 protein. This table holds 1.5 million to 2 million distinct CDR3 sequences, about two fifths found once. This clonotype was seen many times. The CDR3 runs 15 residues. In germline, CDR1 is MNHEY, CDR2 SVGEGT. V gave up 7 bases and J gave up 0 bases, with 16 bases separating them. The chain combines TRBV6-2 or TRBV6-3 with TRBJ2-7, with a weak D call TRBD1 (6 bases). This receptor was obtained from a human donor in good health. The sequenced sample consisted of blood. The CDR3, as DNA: TGTGCCAGCAATTCGCCGGGACAAACCTCCTACGAGCAGTACTTC. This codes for CASNSPGQTSYEQYF.